The subject of this entry is one T cell receptor (beta chain). TCRdb processed the reads anew with MiXCR; each CDR3 protein has one entry. The sample carries fewer than 300,000 distinct CDR3 sequences, about a quarter recorded once. This specimen belongs to a study of T cell repertoires in cytomegalovirus infection. About the study: Public TCR beta signatures provided an indication of both CMV infection and a matching HLA type.

The CDR3 loop spans 15 amino acids. Germline lookup yields CDR1 LGHNA and CDR2 YSLEER. V shed 1 base and J shed 0 bases, with 9 bases lying between them. Sequencing used PBMCs. The receptor was isolated from a human donor in good health (CMV status not recorded). Some clones in this sample may be carry-over from other donors' samples. The chain links TRBV4-3 to TRBJ1-2; D perhaps matches TRBD1 (5 bases). CDR3 residues: CASSQVQDPNYGYTF. CDR3 DNA: TGCGCCAGCAGCCAAGTACAGGATCCTAACTATGGCTACACCTTC.